Below are 23 T cell receptor beta chains sequenced from a single sample in a study of response to subunit inactivated influenza vaccine. TCRdb analysed the RT-PCR reads with MiXCR anew, one entry per CDR3 protein. This sample has hundreds of thousands of distinct CDR3 sequences, with about 15% found just once. The sample in question was PBMCs from blood, obtained 14 days before vaccination. Every receptor here comes from a man aged 45 to 65 who received an inactivated influenza vaccine.

This clonotype was recorded a few times. The chain employs TRBV7-9 and TRBJ2-1; TRBD2 might be the D (6 bases). CDR1 and CDR2 (germline): SEHNR, FQNEAQ (reference sequence). The CDR3 has 16 residues. Trimming left V 4 bases short and J 6 bases short, with 19 bases between. CDR3 protein: CASSSPGGSSGNEQFF. The CDR3 DNA is TGTGCCAGCAGCTCCCCCGGGGGTAGCTCGGGCAATGAGCAGTTCTTC.

This clonotype was seen more than once but under ten times. J is TRBJ2-5 and V is TRBV30; 9 bases match TRBD2. The CDR3 sequence is 14 residues long. Germline V gene lookup returns CDR1 GTSNPN and CDR2 SVGIG (reference sequence). Trimming at V came to 3 bases and at J to 2 bases, leaving 4 bases not matched to a gene. This chain's CDR3 is CAWRTAGGQETQYF. As DNA, the CDR3 is TGTGCCTGGAGGACGGCGGGGGGGCAAGAGACCCAGTACTTC.

The gene calls are TRBV7-9 and TRBJ2-7; the D call may be TRBD1 or TRBD2 (5 bases each). V lost 2 bases and J lost 2, with 10 bases in between. Germline-derived CDR1 and CDR2 are SEHNR and FQNEAQ (reference sequence). CDR3 size: 14 residues. The CDR3 DNA sequence: TGTGCCAGCAGCTTAAGGGACGGCCCCTACGAGCAGTACTTC. Encoded protein: CASSLRDGPYEQYF.

J is TRBJ2-1 and V is TRBV5-6; D uncertain. The CDR3 totals 15 residues. The V end lost 0 bases, the J end lost 3 bases, and 10 bases lay between the germline ends. CDR1 is SGHDT and CDR2 is YYEEEE in the germline V gene. CDR3 coding DNA: TGTGCCAGCAGCTTGGTGGACGGCATCTACAATGAGCAGTTCTTC. Encoded protein: CASSLVDGIYNEQFF.

V usage is TRBV12-3 or TRBV12-4 and J usage is TRBJ1-3, with D hard to call. V gave up 3 bases and J gave up 4 bases, with 13 bases separating them. The CDR3 covers 15 residues. The CDR3 region has the DNA TGTGCCAGCAGTTTGGGTAGGGAGTCCGGAAACACCATATATTTT. It specifies CASSLGRESGNTIYF.

This chain joins TRBV4-2 and TRBJ1-4, with TRBD1 matching over 7 bases. V shed 3 bases, J shed 6 bases, and the junction held 7 bases outside the gene matches. The CDR3 has 15 amino acids. CDR1 is LGHNA and CDR2 is YNFKEQ in the germline V gene. CDR3 loop: CASSQNRGIDEKLFF. For the CDR3, the DNA is TGTGCCAGCAGCCAGAACAGGGGCATAGATGAAAAACTGTTTTTT.

J is TRBJ2-4 and V is TRBV12-3 or TRBV12-4; no clear D gene. With 8 bases removed from V and 8 bases from J, the gap between germline ends came to 13 bases. The CDR3 length is 12 residues. The CDR3 coding sequence is TGTGCCAGCGGGTCGATTGGGGACATTCAGTACTTC. Translating it yields CASGSIGDIQYF.

In its sample, this clonotype was seen a few times. V and J are TRBV6-2 or TRBV6-3 and TRBJ2-7; D perhaps matches TRBD1 (5 bases). From germline, CDR1 is MNHEY and CDR2 SVGEGT. The CDR3 covers 14 residues. V was trimmed by 6 bases and J by 4 bases, leaving 16 bases between them. CDR3 nucleotide sequence: TGTGCCAGCAGCCCGGACACTGGCCTATACGAGCAGTACTTC. Translated, it gives CASSPDTGLYEQYF.

This rearrangement joins TRBV5-1 to TRBJ2-3; the D gene is possibly TRBD1 (6 bases). Per the germline V gene, CDR1 is SGHRS and CDR2 is YFSETQ. V was cut by 1 base and J by 2 bases, with 8 bases left in between. The length of the CDR3 is 14 residues. The CDR3 DNA reads as TGCGCCAGCAGCTTGCCAGGGGACACAGATACGCAGTATTTT. This codes for CASSLPGDTDTQYF.

This clonotype was detected a few times. The chain recombines TRBV5-1 with TRBJ2-3, with 7 positions matching TRBD2. The germline V gene encodes CDR1 SGHRS and CDR2 YFSETQ. The CDR3 loop spans 17 amino acids. V shed 0 bases and J 1 base; nucleotides not matched to a gene: 8. This chain's CDR3 is CASSLGLWEGRTDTQYF. Here the CDR3 DNA reads TGCGCCAGCAGCTTGGGCTTGTGGGAGGGCCGCACAGATACGCAGTATTTT.

The chain employs TRBV14 and TRBJ2-1; D gene ambiguous. From germline, CDR1 is SGHDN and CDR2 FVKESK. This CDR3 comprises 12 residues. With 3 bases removed from V and 8 bases from J, the gap between germline ends came to 8 bases. The CDR3 reads CASSHLDDEQFF. In nucleotides, the CDR3 is TGTGCCAGCAGCCACTTAGACGATGAGCAGTTCTTC.

This clonotype has a handful of counts. This chain connects TRBV20-1 to TRBJ2-7, with 9 positions matching TRBD2. The V and J ends lost 6 bases and 4 bases, in that order; junction bases with no gene match: 13. From germline, CDR1 is DFQATT and CDR2 SNEGSKA (reference sequence). This CDR3 has 15 amino acids. CDR3 in amino acids: CSARGGREGPYEQYF. In DNA form, the CDR3 reads TGCAGTGCCCGCGGGGGGCGGGAGGGCCCGTACGAGCAGTACTTC.

The CDR3 here is CSAPRVAGSYEQYF. CDR3 coding DNA: TGCAGTGCCCCCCGGGTAGCGGGCTCCTACGAGCAGTACTTC. J is TRBJ2-7 and V is TRBV20-1, with 7 bases fitting TRBD2. The length of the CDR3 is 14 residues. V lost 6 bases to trimming and J lost 0 bases; unmatched junction nucleotides: 8. Germline V gene data show CDR1 as DFQATT and CDR2 as SNEGSKA (reference sequence).

The V and J genes are TRBV19 and TRBJ2-3; D is possibly TRBD2 (6 bases). The CDR3 covers 17 residues. The germline V and J ends were trimmed by 6 bases and 6 bases, with 25 bases remaining between them. From germline, CDR1 is LNHDA and CDR2 SQIVND (reference sequence). The CDR3 DNA sequence: TGTGCCAGTAGCAGCCCATCATGGAGGGAGTCATCGGATACGCAGTATTTT. This encodes CASSSPSWRESSDTQYF.

The chain joins TRBV29-1 to TRBJ2-7; 8 bases are a match to TRBD2. The J segment lost 2 bases and the V segment lost 6 bases, leaving 3 bases of the junction unmatched. This CDR3 comprises 12 residues. Germline lookup yields CDR1 SQVTM and CDR2 ANQGSEA. DNA of the CDR3: TGCAGCGTGACGGGGGGGGCCTACGAGCAGTACTTC. Translating gives CSVTGGAYEQYF.

This chain joins TRBV28 and TRBJ1-2, with TRBD1 matching over 7 bases. Germline V gene sequence: CDR1 MDHEN, CDR2 SYDVKM. The V gene end was trimmed by 7 bases and the J gene end by 8 bases; junction bases not matched to a gene: 13. The CDR3 covers 14 residues. Here the CDR3 DNA reads TGTGCCAGCATTATGGACAGGCGATCGGTAGGCTACACCTTC. It specifies CASIMDRRSVGYTF.

This chain links TRBV4-2 with TRBJ2-1, with D tentatively TRBD1 or TRBD2 (5 bases each). There are 15 residues in the CDR3. V gave up 0 bases and J gave up 8 bases, with 14 bases separating them. Germline CDR1 reads LGHNA; CDR2 reads YNFKEQ. In DNA form, the CDR3 reads TGTGCCAGCAGCCAAGAGGGGGACCCTTTCGATGAGCAGTTCTTC. This codes for CASSQEGDPFDEQFF.

The gene calls are TRBV7-2 and TRBJ2-3; D is undetermined. V shed 3 bases and J shed 4 bases, with 5 bases lying between them. CDR1 SGHTA and CDR2 FQGNSA come from the germline V gene. The CDR3 loop spans 12 amino acids. Here the CDR3 DNA reads TGTGCCAGCAGCTTCCTGTCAGATACGCAGTATTTT. It is translated as CASSFLSDTQYF.

This clonotype occurred a few times. V and J are TRBV20-1 and TRBJ2-7; D possibly corresponds to TRBD2 (7 bases). Germline V gene lookup returns CDR1 DFQATT and CDR2 SNEGSKA (reference sequence). The CDR3 loop spans 14 amino acids. Trimming left V 3 bases short and J 6 bases short, with 18 bases between. CDR3 bases: TGCAGTGCTAGTGAATGGGGGGGCTCGGCCGAGCAGTACTTC. Translating gives CSASEWGGSAEQYF.

This clonotype was found a few times. This rearrangement joins TRBV12-3 or TRBV12-4 to TRBJ2-7; weak D call: TRBD1 (5 bases). Trimming removed 3 bases at V and 0 bases at J, with 15 bases between. The CDR3 is 16 residues long. CDR3 protein: CASSFWARAYSYEQYF. The DNA for the CDR3 is TGTGCCAGCAGTTTTTGGGCCAGGGCCTACTCCTACGAGCAGTACTTC.

The chain combines TRBV4-2 with TRBJ2-5; D not resolved. Germline V gene lookup returns CDR1 LGHNA and CDR2 YNFKEQ. The CDR3 sequence is 14 residues long. The V end lost 0 bases, the J end lost 4 bases, and 9 bases lay between the germline ends. This CDR3 reads CASSQEVAGETQYF. The CDR3 DNA sequence: TGTGCCAGCAGCCAAGAGGTAGCCGGAGAGACCCAGTACTTC.

This clonotype was seen a handful of times. The J gene is TRBJ2-7, the V gene TRBV6-1; the D gene is possibly TRBD1 (5 bases). Germline V CDR1 and CDR2: MNHNS, SASEGT. Between the trimmed V and J ends, which lost 7 bases and 3 bases, there was a span of 16 bases. CDR3 size: 14 residues. CDR3 DNA sequence: TGTGCCAGCACCCGGGCTCAGGGCTACTACGAGCAGTACTTC. Translation gives CASTRAQGYYEQYF.

The rearrangement joins TRBV6-2 or TRBV6-3 to TRBJ2-1; 7 bases match TRBD2. Germline V gene sequence: CDR1 MNHEY, CDR2 SVGEGT. There are 18 residues in the CDR3. V trimming: 0 bases; J trimming: 4 bases; junction bases outside the gene matches: 12. DNA for the CDR3: TGTGCCAGCAGTTACTCGATCGATTGGACTAGAGAATACAATGAGCAGTTCTTC. Translation gives CASSYSIDWTREYNEQFF.